What follows describes a single T cell receptor beta chain. Its antigen remains unidentified. This sample stems from a study of chemoradiotherapy in HPV16-positive cancers. Repertoires were generated with immunoSEQ multiplex PCR, while TCRdb's copy carries only in-frame clones and drops some. The data hold about 3,400 clones, with about 93% observed a single time. Germline V lookup: CDR1 PRHDT, CDR2 FYEKMQ (reference sequence). V lost 4 bases and J 2 bases, leaving 14 bases between the germline ends. The CDR3 runs 15 residues. Findings of the study overall: Better recurrence-free survival went with HPV-responsive T-cell expansion in HPV16-positive patients. Non-HPV-specific T cells did not expand in tumors during treatment, whereas candidate HPV-specific clones and E7-related motifs did. Functional assays defining HPV-specific T cells used only a couple of HPV16-positive patients.

The V gene is TRBV13, the J gene TRBJ2-5; weak D call: TRBD1 (5 bases). The receptor comes from a human donor with HPV-associated anogenital cancer. Sequenced here: blood, sampled from a patient who underwent chemoradiotherapy. CDR3 protein: CASSSPGQKQETQYF. The DNA for the CDR3 is TGTGCCAGCAGCTCCCCAGGGCAAAAACAAGAGACCCAGTACTTC. The whole variable domain, filled in from reference TRBV13 and TRBJ2-5, reads AAGVIQSPRHLIKEKRETATLKCYPIPRHDTVYWYQQGPGQDPQFLISFYEKMQSDKGSIPDRFSAQQFSDYHSELNMSSLELGDSALYFCASSSPGQKQETQYFGPGTRLLVL.